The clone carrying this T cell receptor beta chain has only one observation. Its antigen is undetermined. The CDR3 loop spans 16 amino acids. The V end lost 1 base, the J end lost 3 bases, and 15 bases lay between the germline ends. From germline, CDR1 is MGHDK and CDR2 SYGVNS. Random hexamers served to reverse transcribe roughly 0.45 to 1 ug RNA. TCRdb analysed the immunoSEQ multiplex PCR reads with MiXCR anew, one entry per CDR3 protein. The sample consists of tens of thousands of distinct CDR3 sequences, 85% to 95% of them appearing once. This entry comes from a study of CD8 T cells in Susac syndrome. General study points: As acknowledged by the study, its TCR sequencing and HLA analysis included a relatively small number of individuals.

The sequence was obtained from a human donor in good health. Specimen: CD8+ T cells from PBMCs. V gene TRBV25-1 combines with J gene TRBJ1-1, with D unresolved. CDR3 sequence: CASSESTPPPDTEAFF. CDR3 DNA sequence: TGTGCCAGCAGTGAATCAACCCCGCCCCCCGACACTGAAGCTTTCTTT.